This T cell receptor (beta chain) was found in a study of blood T cell repertoires in COVID-19. Background on the study: PBMCs, B-cell-depleted T cells, or T cells were the source of the cDNA or gDNA that made up the material.

Original analysis: Estimation of nucleated cell counts relied on the amplification of reference gene primers. Method: immunoSEQ multiplex PCR; TCRdb's copy keeps in-frame clones and lacks some. That table is the source of V, J and clone size, and D and trimming were worked out from the DNA. The sample holds around 190,000 clones, around 80% seen once. Enrolled through a virtual design, the participants were between about 18 and 100 years of age and came from about two dozen US areas. Participants reported their clinical history, and cohort assignment relied on those reports. CDR1 and CDR2 from the germline V gene are SGHVS and FQNEAQ. This CDR3 is built from 18 residues. Germline trimming cut 2 bases from V and 6 bases from J; bases unmatched to any gene: 12.

Sequencing was carried out using PBMCs or T cells enriched from blood (not recorded which). The chain recombines TRBV7-8 with TRBJ2-3, with 12 bases matching TRBD2. The receptor comes from a woman between 50 and 59 years old with acute COVID-19. The CDR3 region has the DNA TGTGCCAGCAGCTTAAAACTAGCGGGGGGCCAAGGGTGGGATACGCAGTATTTT. It specifies CASSLKLAGGQGWDTQYF.